Following are 23 T cell receptor beta chains from one sample sequenced in a study of OX40 agonist ivuxolimab in advanced cancers. Assay: immunoSEQ multiplex PCR; the TCRdb copy retains only in-frame clones and omits some. This sample has under 80,000 clones, with 70% to 90% found just once. The material sequenced was CD4+ or CD8+ T cells sorted from blood, taken in a trial of the OX40 agonist ivuxolimab. These receptors all stem from an adult with an advanced solid tumor such as melanoma, head and neck, liver or kidney cancer.

The chain combines TRBV2 with TRBJ1-5; no reliable D call. The CDR3 extends over 15 amino acids. V shed 2 bases and J shed 0 bases, with 8 bases lying between them. Germline loops: CDR1 SNHLY, CDR2 FYNNEI. This CDR3 is CASSEMEYSNQPQHF. The CDR3 DNA follows: TGTGCCAGCAGTGAAATGGAGTATAGCAATCAGCCCCAGCATTTT.

The chain combines TRBV7-3 with TRBJ1-1; tentatively, D is TRBD1 (5 bases). Per the germline V gene, CDR1 is SGHTA and CDR2 is FQGTGA. This CDR3 contains 14 residues. V gave up 1 base and J gave up 3 bases, with 9 bases separating them. DNA for the CDR3: TGTGCCAGCAGCTTAAACTCGGGGGACACTGAAGCTTTCTTT. It specifies CASSLNSGDTEAFF.

This clone was picked up a small number of times. This chain joins TRBV7-9 and TRBJ1-6, with D possibly TRBD1 on 6 matching bases. The V and J ends lost 4 bases and 7 bases respectively, with 14 bases between them. The CDR3 is 15 residues long. Per the germline V gene, CDR1 is SEHNR and CDR2 is FQNEAQ (reference sequence). The CDR3 protein is CASSSEQGRNSPLHF. CDR3 in DNA: TGTGCCAGCAGCTCGGAACAGGGACGGAATTCACCCCTCCACTTT.

The chain employs TRBV15 and TRBJ2-1, with 13 bases that match TRBD2. CDR3 length: 14 amino acids. Looked up from germline, CDR1 is LNHNV and CDR2 is YYDKDF (reference sequence). V lost 8 bases to trimming and J lost 5 bases; unmatched junction nucleotides: 3. The DNA for the CDR3 is TGTGCCACCCAAGGACTAGCGGGAGACAATGAGCAGTTCTTC. Translating gives CATQGLAGDNEQFF.

The chain joins TRBV7-2 to TRBJ1-1; D uncertain. Trimming cost V 3 bases and J 1 base, with 6 bases left between them. The CDR3 totals 13 residues. Germline CDR1 SGHTA, CDR2 FQGNSA. CDR3 in amino acids: CASSFGGNTEAFF. The CDR3 DNA follows: TGTGCCAGCAGCTTCGGCGGGAACACTGAAGCTTTCTTT.

The J gene is TRBJ2-3, the V gene TRBV19, with D hard to call. Germline V gene sequence: CDR1 LNHDA, CDR2 SQIVND (reference sequence). The CDR3 runs 13 residues. Deletions cut 6 bases from V and 0 bases from J, with 7 bases between. The CDR3 sequence: CASRTVSTDTQYF. The CDR3 DNA is TGTGCCAGTAGGACTGTCAGCACAGATACGCAGTATTTT.

This rearrangement joins TRBV18 to TRBJ1-3, with D maybe TRBD1 (6 bases). CDR3 length: 14 residues. Germline V gene data show CDR1 as KGHSH and CDR2 as LQKENI. Trimming left V 3 bases short and J 4 bases short, with 10 bases between. CDR3 residues: CASSPNTGGNTIYF. The CDR3 DNA follows: TGTGCCAGCTCACCTAATACAGGGGGAAACACCATATATTTT.

The chain carries TRBV18 and TRBJ2-5; 7 nucleotides line up with TRBD2. Trimming cost V 2 bases and J 2 bases; bases outside gene matches: 2. Germline V gene lookup returns CDR1 KGHSH and CDR2 LQKENI. The CDR3 length is 14 residues. CDR3 protein: CASSPKGLQETQYF. The CDR3 region has the DNA TGTGCCAGCTCACCAAAGGGACTACAAGAGACCCAGTACTTC.

In this sample, this clone turned up once. This chain connects TRBV9 to TRBJ2-3; 8 bases are shared with TRBD1. The V gene's germline CDR1 is SGDLS and CDR2 YYNGEE. The CDR3 has 16 residues. The ends lost 0 bases at V and 1 base at J; junction bases unmatched: 4. CDR3 bases: TGTGCCAGCAGCGTAGGGACGGGACAGGGCACAGATACGCAGTATTTT. Protein product: CASSVGTGQGTDTQYF.

The rearrangement uses TRBV27 and TRBJ2-7; the D is unclear. Germline loops: CDR1 MNHEY, CDR2 SMNVEV (reference sequence). This CDR3 region has 17 residues. V was pared by 4 bases and J by 0 bases, with 19 bases between. CDR3 sequence (DNA): TGTGCCAGCAGTTCAGCCCAACGGGCTTTTAGCTCCTACGAGCAGTACTTC. Residues: CASSSAQRAFSSYEQYF.

The rearrangement links TRBV18 to TRBJ2-5; perhaps D is TRBD1 or TRBD2 (5 bases each). This CDR3 has 14 residues. Per germline, CDR1 KGHSH and CDR2 LQKENI. Trimming pared 6 bases from V and 3 bases from J, leaving 14 bases between. CDR3 nucleotides: TGTGCCAGCTCCCAGTCGGGACGGAAAGAGACCCAGTACTTC. Translation: CASSQSGRKETQYF.

The genes are TRBV6-5 and TRBJ1-4; the match to TRBD1 covers 11 bases. J gave up 7 bases and V 6 bases, and 4 bases lay outside the gene matches. CDR3 length: 14 residues. CDR1 and CDR2 from the germline V gene are MNHEY and SVGAGI. The CDR3 spells CASRGTGGGEKLFF. CDR3 DNA: TGTGCCAGCAGGGGGACAGGGGGAGGTGAAAAACTGTTTTTT.

The chain joins TRBV19 to TRBJ1-4, with D unresolved. Germline CDR1 LNHDA, CDR2 SQIVND (reference sequence). The CDR3 is made up of 14 amino acids. Trimming took off 4 bases at V and 4 bases at J, with 10 bases between the two ends. The DNA for the CDR3 is TGTGCCAGTAGTACCTCGGGCTATAATGAAAAACTGTTTTTT. This encodes CASSTSGYNEKLFF.

This sequence joins TRBV5-1 and TRBJ2-6; D unresolved. This CDR3 spans 17 amino acids. Trimming stripped 1 base from V and 0 bases from J, with 11 bases between. Germline values: CDR1 SGHRS, CDR2 YFSETQ. The CDR3 coding sequence is TGCGCCAGCAGCTTGAAATACTCCCGCTCTGGGGCCAACGTCCTGACTTTC. Translated, it gives CASSLKYSRSGANVLTF.

This chain connects TRBV30 to TRBJ2-5; D is perhaps TRBD1 or TRBD2 (6 bases each). Trimming removed 0 bases at V and 5 bases at J, with 13 bases between. CDR1 and CDR2 from the germline V gene are GTSNPN and SVGIG (reference sequence). This CDR3 contains 14 residues. This CDR3 reads CAWSVKGGGETQYF. In DNA, the CDR3 is TGTGCCTGGAGTGTAAAGGGGGGCGGGGAGACCCAGTACTTC.

This rearrangement joins TRBV19 to TRBJ2-7; a possible D gene is TRBD2 (6 bases). V was cut by 4 bases and J by 1 base, with 14 bases left in between. Germline CDR1 is LNHDA and CDR2 is SQIVND (reference sequence). The CDR3 has 15 residues. CDR3 nucleotides: TGTGCCAGTAGTACACAAGGACGGGAGTCCTACGAGCAGTACTTC. As protein: CASSTQGRESYEQYF.

This chain links TRBV2 with TRBJ2-5; TRBD2 matches 8 bases. Germline V gene lookup returns CDR1 SNHLY and CDR2 FYNNEI. This CDR3 has 15 amino acids. Trimming took 6 bases from V and 4 from J; bases not matched to a gene: 10. The CDR3 region is CASRPSGGLRETQYF. CDR3 coding DNA: TGTGCCAGCAGACCGAGCGGGGGCCTCCGAGAGACCCAGTACTTC.

The chain has TRBV28 and TRBJ1-1; no clear D. The CDR3 sequence is 11 residues long. Trimming left V 2 bases short and J 8 bases short, with 6 bases between. Germline V gives CDR1 MDHEN, CDR2 SYDVKM. DNA of the CDR3: TGTGCCAGCAGTTTAGGTCCAGAAGCTTTCTTT. Translation: CASSLGPEAFF.

V and J are TRBV7-8 and TRBJ1-2, with 7 positions matching TRBD1. CDR1 SGHVS and CDR2 FQNEAQ come from the germline V gene. The trim removed 5 bases at V and 6 bases at J, leaving 12 bases unmatched. CDR3 length equals 15 residues. CDR3 sequence (DNA): TGTGCCAGCAGCCCGCAAAACAGGGGTTCCCATGGCTACACCTTC. As protein: CASSPQNRGSHGYTF.

The rearrangement joins TRBV10-3 to TRBJ2-5; D tentatively reads TRBD1 or TRBD2 (6 bases each). This CDR3 is 16 amino acids long. V shed 0 bases and J shed 2 bases, with 13 bases lying between them. Looked up from germline, CDR1 is ENHRY and CDR2 is SYGVKD. The CDR3, as DNA: TGTGCCATCAGTGAGTCGGTCCAGGGGAGGCAAGAGACCCAGTACTTC. Its translation is CAISESVQGRQETQYF.

The chain joins TRBV15 to TRBJ2-3, with TRBD2 matching over 9 bases. This CDR3 comprises 17 residues. Trimming removed 0 bases from V and 6 bases from J; junction bases left unmatched: 10. Germline V gives CDR1 LNHNV, CDR2 YYDKDF (reference sequence). The CDR3 loop is CATSRDRSGLALDTQYF. The CDR3 coding sequence is TGTGCCACCAGCAGAGATAGGTCTGGACTAGCGTTGGATACGCAGTATTTT.

The DNA of the CDR3 is TGTGCCAGCAGCCCGGACAGGGCCTATGGCTACACCTTC. It encodes CASSPDRAYGYTF. V and J are TRBV2 and TRBJ1-2, with 8 nucleotides matching TRBD1. Germline CDR1 is SNHLY and CDR2 is FYNNEI. This CDR3 has 13 residues. V lost 6 bases, J lost 4 bases, and 4 bases stayed unmatched. Drawing the rest from reference TRBV2 and TRBJ1-2, the complete variable domain is EPEVTQTPSHQVTQMGQEVILRCVPISNHLYFYWYRQILGQKVEFLVSFYNNEISEKSEIFDDQFSVERPDGSNFTLKIRSTKLEDSAMYFCASSPDRAYGYTFGSGTRLTVV.

This clone has just one count. This chain connects TRBV29-1 to TRBJ2-1, with TRBD2 matching over 7 bases. With 7 bases clipped from V and 9 bases from J, the junction kept 12 bases outside the gene matches. The CDR3 extends over 13 amino acids. CDR1 and CDR2 from the germline V gene are SQVTM and ANQGSEA. CDR3 sequence reads: CSGVGGSSSEQFF. CDR3 DNA: TGCAGCGGGGTGGGCGGGAGCTCCAGTGAGCAGTTCTTC.